These T cell receptor beta chains were read from a single sample in a study of shared clonotypes between healthy human individuals. This table comes from immunoSEQ multiplex PCR, and its TCRdb copy is limited to in-frame clones, with some not included. The table has roughly 1 million clones, more than 60% seen once. The sample comprised memory CD4+ T cells sorted from blood. Source of these receptors: a man younger than 35 in good health. Both conserved end residues are part of each CDR3. The D gene is left open where the match is weak. Rows may omit the clone size; those that give it use once, few, many or a size class.

TRBJ1-1,few,13,TRBV2,.,TGTGCCAGCAGTGAAAACACGAACACTGAAGCTTTCTTT,CASSENTNTEAFF
TRBJ1-4,.,15,TRBV6-1,.,TGTGCCAGCAGTAAAACGGGGTCTACTAATGAAAAACTGTTTTTT,CASSKTGSTNEKLFF
TRBJ2-1,.,16,TRBV4-3,TRBD2,TGCGCCAGCAGCCAAGAATTAGCGGGAGCCAGGAATGAGCAGTTCTTC,CASSQELAGARNEQFF
TRBJ1-1,many,11,TRBV6-5,.,TGTGCCAGCAGTTATCCACCCCAGACTTTCTTT,CASSYPPQTFF
TRBJ1-5,.,18,TRBV7-8,.,TGTGCCAGCAGCTCGTCGAGGGGTGGGGGAGATAGCAATCAGCCCCAGCATTTT,CASSSSRGGGDSNQPQHF
TRBJ2-1,.,12,TRBV2,TRBD2,TGTGCCAGCAGCATGGGACTAGCGGAGCAGTTCTTC,CASSMGLAEQFF
TRBJ1-5,.,14,TRBV4-1,.,TGCGCCAGCACCCCCCAGCTGAGCAATCAGCCCCAGCATTTT,CASTPQLSNQPQHF
TRBJ1-6,.,15,TRBV5-1,.,TGCGCCAGCAGCGAGGGGGTTCTCGGTAATTCACCCCTCCACTTT,CASSEGVLGNSPLHF
TRBJ1-5,many,13,TRBV11-1,.,TGTGCCAGCAGCTTAGGAGAGGAGCAGCCCCAGCATTTT,CASSLGEEQPQHF
TRBJ2-3,.,16,TRBV4-3,TRBD2,TGCGCCAGCAGCCAAGGGGGGAGGGCCGCCGGCGATACGCAGTATTTT,CASSQGGRAAGDTQYF
TRBJ1-5,.,14,TRBV2,.,TGTGCCAGCTCAAGGGTTCTGAGCAATCAGCCCCAGCATTTT,CASSRVLSNQPQHF
TRBJ1-1,.,14,TRBV7-6,.,TGTGCCAGCAGCCCGGGGCAGGGGAACACTGAAGCTTTCTTT,CASSPGQGNTEAFF
TRBJ1-3,.,14,TRBV30,.,TGTGCCTGGAGCCCAGACACGAAGGGAAACACCATATATTTT,CAWSPDTKGNTIYF
TRBJ2-2,few,14,TRBV6-1,TRBD2,TGTGCCAGGGGACTAGCGGGGGGAAACGGGGAGCTGTTTTTT,CARGLAGGNGELFF
TRBJ2-7,.,14,TRBV28,.,TGTGCCAGCGGGGGGGCCTTAGGTAGCTACGAGCAGTACTTC,CASGGALGSYEQYF
TRBJ2-7,.,13,TRBV27,.,TGTGCCAGCAGACCGAGTCAGGGAGGCGAGCAGTACTTC,CASRPSQGGEQYF
TRBJ2-7,.,15,TRBV7-2,TRBD1,TGTGCCAGCAGCTTACGGGGACAGAACACCTACGAGCAGTACTTC,CASSLRGQNTYEQYF
TRBJ1-2,.,15,TRBV10-3,.,TGTGCCATCAGTGAGTCAGGCCTAATTATACCCCGCTACACCTTC,CAISESGLIIPRYTF
TRBJ2-3,.,13,TRBV11-3,TRBD2,TGTGCCAGCAGGGGGGGGAGCACAGATACGCAGTATTTT,CASRGGSTDTQYF
TRBJ1-1,few,10,TRBV20-1,.,TGCAGTGCTCAGGACACTGAAGCTTTCTTT,CSAQDTEAFF
TRBJ2-7,.,15,TRBV6-1,TRBD1,TGTGCCAGCAGTGACCCCGGACAGGGTGCCTACGAGCAGTACTTC,CASSDPGQGAYEQYF
TRBJ2-1,many,16,TRBV28,.,TGTGCCAGCACGGACAAGAGGGTCCTAACCGGCACTGAGCAGTTCTTC,CASTDKRVLTGTEQFF
TRBJ2-3,.,18,TRBV4-3,TRBD2,TGCGCCAGCAGCCAAGATCGACTAGCGGGAGGGCCCTCAGATACGCAGTATTTT,CASSQDRLAGGPSDTQYF
TRBJ1-2,.,13,TRBV7-8,.,TGTGCCAGCAGCACCAGGGTTCCATATGGCTACACCTTC,CASSTRVPYGYTF
TRBJ1-5,.,17,TRBV7-8,TRBD1,TGTGCCAGCAGCCCCGAGGGACAGGCGTATAGCAATCAGCCCCAGCATTTT,CASSPEGQAYSNQPQHF
TRBJ2-2,.,17,TRBV4-1,TRBD2,TGCGCCAGCAGCCAGTTTGCTAGCGGGTCGAACACCGGGGAGCTGTTTTTT,CASSQFASGSNTGELFF
TRBJ2-1,.,13,TRBV5-1,.,TGCGCCAGCAGCTTGGACCAGGGCAATGAGCAGTTCTTC,CASSLDQGNEQFF
TRBJ1-2,.,14,TRBV30,.,TGTGCCTGGAGTGTACAGACCAGCAACTATGGCTACACCTTC,CAWSVQTSNYGYTF
TRBJ2-2,.,15,TRBV5-1,.,TGCGCCAGCAGCTGGGACGGGGCAGGCACCGGGGAGCTGTTTTTT,CASSWDGAGTGELFF
TRBJ1-6,.,15,TRBV4-3,.,TGCGCCAGCAGCCAAAGGATAGGGGGGAATTCACCCCTCCACTTT,CASSQRIGGNSPLHF
TRBJ2-2,.,15,TRBV6-5,.,TGTGCCAGCAGTTACCAGAAGATGAACACCGGGGAGCTGTTTTTT,CASSYQKMNTGELFF
TRBJ2-2,.,16,TRBV28,.,TGTGCCAGCAGTCCCCCGCGGAGTGGGGGGACCGGGGAGCTGTTTTTT,CASSPPRSGGTGELFF
TRBJ2-3,.,10,TRBV20-1,.,TGCAGTGCTGAAACAGATACGCAGTATTTT,CSAETDTQYF
TRBJ2-1,few,16,TRBV6-1,.,TGTGCCAGCAGTGAACACGGGACCCCGAGCCTCAATGAGCAGTTCTTC,CASSEHGTPSLNEQFF
TRBJ1-2,.,15,TRBV18,.,TGTGCCAGCTCACCACCGGCCATAGCTAACTATGGCTACACCTTC,CASSPPAIANYGYTF
TRBJ2-1,few,15,TRBV30,.,TGTGCCTGGACTCGCGACTTAGGCCCCCACAATGAGCAGTTCTTC,CAWTRDLGPHNEQFF
TRBJ1-5,.,13,TRBV7-2,.,TGTGCCAGCAGCTTAGTTGAGGGCCAGCCCCAGCATTTT,CASSLVEGQPQHF
TRBJ2-7,few,14,TRBV7-9,TRBD1,TGTGCCAGCAGCTCCGGGACAGGGAAGCGCGAGCAGTACTTC,CASSSGTGKREQYF
TRBJ2-7,.,16,TRBV19,TRBD2,TGTGCCAGTAGTACAATAGGGACTAGTAGTTCCTACGAGCAGTACTTC,CASSTIGTSSSYEQYF
TRBJ1-1,.,11,TRBV21-1,.,TGTGCCAGCAGCCTCGAAAAGGAAGCTTTCTTT,CASSLEKEAFF
TRBJ2-5,.,14,TRBV6-6,.,TGTGCCAGCAGTTACTCTAACAAGCAAGAGACCCAGTACTTC,CASSYSNKQETQYF
TRBJ2-5,.,14,TRBV5-1,.,TGCGCCAGCACTCCGGGGCCGTACCAAGAGACCCAGTACTTC,CASTPGPYQETQYF
TRBJ2-7,.,17,TRBV4-2,TRBD1,TGTGCCAGCAGCCAAGTAGGGAGCCGGGACAGCGCCTACGAGCAGTACTTC,CASSQVGSRDSAYEQYF
TRBJ1-5,.,14,TRBV6-1,.,TGTGCCAGCAGTGAGGGGGCCTGGGGGGCAGCCCAGCATTTT,CASSEGAWGAAQHF
TRBJ2-6,many,16,TRBV5-1,.,TGCGCCAGCAGCCCAGGACAGAAATCTGGGGCCAACGTCCTGACTTTC,CASSPGQKSGANVLTF
TRBJ1-1,once,16,TRBV7-3,.,TGTGCCAGCAGCTCCCTAAGCCTTTCTAGGAACACTGAAGCTTTCTTT,CASSSLSLSRNTEAFF
TRBJ2-2,.,15,TRBV2,TRBD1,TGTGCCAGTGGGGGAGACAGGGGTAACACCGGGGAGCTGTTTTTT,CASGGDRGNTGELFF
TRBJ2-1,.,15,TRBV7-2,.,TGTGCCAGCAGCGTGGGACGGACTCTAAACAATGAGCAGTTCTTC,CASSVGRTLNNEQFF
TRBJ2-3,.,16,TRBV5-1,.,TGCGCCAGCAGCTTGGTGGAACGCTTTGGCACAGATACGCAGTATTTT,CASSLVERFGTDTQYF
TRBJ1-5,few,13,TRBV19,.,TGTGCCAGTAGGTGGGGCCGTGGATCGGGCCAGCATTTT,CASRWGRGSGQHF
TRBJ1-2,.,14,TRBV10-3,.,TGTGCCATCAGTGAGTACGACAGTACTTATGGCTACACCTTC,CAISEYDSTYGYTF
TRBJ1-3,few,15,TRBV5-1,.,TGCGCCAGCAGCTTGTCGGGTAGCTCTGGAAACACCATATATTTT,CASSLSGSSGNTIYF